This record covers a single T cell receptor (beta chain). No antigen is known for it. The sample comes from a study of T cells expressing NK-cell markers (TCRdb year 2020). A note on the overall study: Under 10 donors provided sorted CD3+CD56+NKG2C+, CD3+CD56+NKG2C- and CD3+CD56-NKG2C+ T-cell subsets, whose TCR beta-chain repertoires were profiled. Illumina HiSeq 2000/2500, MiSeq or NextSeq was used to sequence libraries as 2 x 150 bp reads. Seven of the eight sequenced donors were HCMV-seropositive and one was HCMV-seronegative. All eight donors whose samples were sequenced were randomly selected healthy volunteers, three of them men and five women. The paper as a whole reports these results and caveats: Those dominant clonotypes were again the most abundant among CD3+CD56-NKG2C+ cells in several donors, at about 28.3-60.1%. In roughly six donors, the dominant CD3+CD56+NKG2C+ clonotypes ranked among the top 10 CD8+ clonotypes, making up roughly 1.0-8% of CD8+ T cells. It remained unclear whether the expanded NKG2C-expressing T cell clones were specific for HCMV antigens.

Looking up the germline V gene (reference sequence) yields CDR1 SEHNR and CDR2 FQNEAQ. The CDR3 holds 16 amino acids from the cysteine to the phenylalanine. No DNA has been recorded. HCMV serostatus was determined by detecting HCMV-specific IgG in serum with a commercial ELISA kit. Ficoll density gradient centrifugation was used to isolate peripheral blood mononuclear cells from blood. Sequencing was performed on an Illumina HiSeq 2000. TCR beta cDNA libraries were prepared using 5'RACE template switching, which introduced a universal primer site and unique molecular identifiers. Priming for cDNA synthesis came from the TCR beta constant segment, and two successive PCR amplification steps followed. The source study handled its data this way. MIGEC was used to demultiplex reads and group the reads by UMI, and MiTCR was used to assemble and quantify clonotypes. To remove erroneous sequences, TCR cDNA sequences were retained only when supported by two or more reads. The tcR package was used for downstream repertoire analysis, and clonotypes were matched between fractions using CDR3 nucleotide sequence together with V segment. VDJmatch was used to annotate antigen specificity against VDJdb, with one amino acid substitution in CDR3 allowed. Reads reprocessed by TCRdb are summarized as one entry per CDR3 protein sequence, and DNA is absent. These V and J calls are TCRdb output, not the study's own analysis. The data table for this sample lists some 450,000 distinct CDR3 sequences. The biggest ten clones account for 6% to 8% of the sample.

The sequencing sample was made of blood T cells: a sorted CD56 or NKG2C T cell subset, CD4+ or CD8+ T cells, or bulk PBMC T cells (not recorded which). The receptor was derived from a woman aged 18-69 years in good health. The sequence is built from TRBV7-9 and TRBJ2-2; TCRdb calls TRBD1, which cannot be checked without DNA. The CDR3 reads as follows: CASSTISGGITGELFF.